In its sample, the clone carrying this T cell receptor (beta chain) was seen a few times. Its antigen is unidentified. These data belong to a study of blood T cells in healthy people across ages. General study points: Getting older went along with TCR beta diversity per million T cells dropping roughly linearly.

Each donor's blood draw was roughly 9.5 milliliters of peripheral blood. Each sample gave at least 6 million isolated PBMCs. The amount of total RNA extracted per sample was at least 6 micrograms. Next came a second PCR, run for about 7 to 11 cycles, which used a sample-barcoded 5' primer along with a J-beta primer mix. TCRdb analysed the 5' RACE reads with MiXCR anew, one entry per CDR3 protein. The sample consists of around 800,000 distinct CDR3 sequences, around two thirds of them appearing once. The CDR3 has 15 residues. The V gene's germline CDR1 is SQVTM and CDR2 ANQGSEA. V lost 2 bases to trimming and J lost 8 bases, with 21 bases between them.

Sequencing was performed on blood. The clonotype comes from a man aged 25-45 years in good health. This chain connects TRBV29-1 to TRBJ1-2; perhaps TRBD1 as D (5 bases). The CDR3 DNA sequence: TGCAGCGTTGAAATCACAGGTGCAGGGCTGAACGGCTACACCTTC. Protein product: CSVEITGAGLNGYTF.